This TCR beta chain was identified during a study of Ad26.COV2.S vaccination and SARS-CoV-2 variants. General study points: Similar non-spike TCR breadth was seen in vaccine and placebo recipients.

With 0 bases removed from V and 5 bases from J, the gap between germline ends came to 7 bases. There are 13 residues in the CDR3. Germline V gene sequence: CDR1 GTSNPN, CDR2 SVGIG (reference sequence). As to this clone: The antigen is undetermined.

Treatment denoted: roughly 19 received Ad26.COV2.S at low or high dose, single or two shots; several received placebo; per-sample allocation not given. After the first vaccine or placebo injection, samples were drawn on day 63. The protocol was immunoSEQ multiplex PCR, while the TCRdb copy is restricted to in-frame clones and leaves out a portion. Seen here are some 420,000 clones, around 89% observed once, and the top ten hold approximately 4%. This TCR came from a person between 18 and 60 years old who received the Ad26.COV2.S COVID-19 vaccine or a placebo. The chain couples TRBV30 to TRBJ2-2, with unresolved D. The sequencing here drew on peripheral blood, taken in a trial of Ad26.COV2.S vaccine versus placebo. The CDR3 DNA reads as TGTGCCTGGAGTGTCCTGGTTACCGGGGAGCTGTTTTTT. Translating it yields CAWSVLVTGELFF.